This TCR beta chain was recovered during a study of low-dose radiotherapy and immunotherapy resistance in tumors. For the study at large: A dose of 1 Gy per fraction every two weeks went to Cohort 2, totaling 13 Gy over 26 weeks. Intravenous ipilimumab 1 mg/kg every six weeks was given with nivolumab 240 mg every two weeks.

This clonotype came up many times. Gene-specific TRAV and TRBV primers were used for first-strand cDNA, covering alpha and beta chains. TCRs underwent approximately 20 PCR cycles of amplification with a constant-region primer and V-primer adapter. TCRdb independently ran MiXCR on the reads; one entry per CDR3 protein. The sample contains about 58,000 distinct CDR3 sequences, about 23% of which appear only once. Time point: after trial treatment. Treatment of the sample: LDRT plus nivolumab, ipilimumab, low-dose cyclophosphamide and aspirin (RACIN trial). CDR1 and CDR2 from the germline V gene are SQVTM and ANQGSEA. The CDR3 is 14 residues long. V lost 7 bases and J lost 7; bases outside the gene matches: 13.

V usage is TRBV29-1 and J usage is TRBJ1-1; the match to TRBD1 covers 9 bases. The receptor was derived from a male donor with prostate cancer. This specimen consisted of PBMCs, obtained after low-dose radiotherapy plus immunotherapy. CDR3 sequence (DNA): TGCAGCGCCCAGAAACAGGGGGCCGTTGGTGAAGCTTTCTTT. It yields the protein CSAQKQGAVGEAFF. Filled out from reference TRBV29-1 and TRBJ1-1, the complete variable domain reads SAVISQKPSRDICQRGTSLTIQCQVDSQVTMMFWYRQQPGQSLTLIATANQGSEATYESGFVIDKFPISRPNLTFSTLTVSNMSPEDSSIYLCSAQKQGAVGEAFFGQGTRLTVV.